One and the same sample provided the 2 T cell receptor beta chains below, sequenced in a study of neoadjuvant anti-PD-1 for oral cavity cancer. Here immunoSEQ multiplex PCR was the method, and the copy in TCRdb shows in-frame clones only, minus some. Among some 70,000 clones listed, approximately 85% were seen once. The time point: after neoadjuvant nivolumab, at surgical resection. This sample comprised PBMCs, obtained after nivolumab (anti-PD-1) treatment. Every receptor here comes from a person between 40 and 85 years old with oral cavity squamous cell carcinoma.

The V call is TRBV11-2, the J call TRBJ1-1; D not resolved. The germline V and J ends were trimmed by 3 bases and 3 bases, with 23 bases remaining between them. This CDR3 region has 18 residues. The germline V gene has CDR1 SGHAT and CDR2 FQNNGV. CDR3 nucleotide sequence: TGTGCCAGCAGCTTCGACCGACGCCCGTGGCAAGTGGACACTGAAGCTTTCTTT. Its translation: CASSFDRRPWQVDTEAFF.

This chain joins TRBV7-9 and TRBJ1-1; D perhaps matches TRBD1 (6 bases). The germline V and J ends were trimmed by 4 bases and 3 bases, with 15 bases remaining between them. Germline values: CDR1 SEHNR, CDR2 FQNEAQ (reference sequence). The CDR3 has 15 amino acids. CDR3 nucleotides: TGTGCCAGCAGCTGGGGGGCGGTTCCTGACACTGAAGCTTTCTTT. Its protein is CASSWGAVPDTEAFF.